This T cell receptor (beta chain) was sequenced in a study of shared clonotypes between healthy human individuals. Whole-study results and caveats: Clonotype sharing across four donors was observed for roughly 5% of naive CD4 clonotypes.

Points on this clone: Its antigen is still unknown.

The run depth of the assay was deep. Here immunoSEQ multiplex PCR was the method, and the copy in TCRdb shows in-frame clones only, minus some. The table shows about 380,000 clones, with about 97% occurring only once. The TCR originated in a man aged 30-40 years in good health. Sequencing was carried out using memory CD8+ T cells sorted from blood. Subset of the sample: CD45RO+ cells pooled with CCR7-negative TemRA cells.

The CDR3 sequence is CASSEVREDEKLFF. The CDR3 nucleotides read TGTGCCAGCAGTGAAGTGAGGGAGGACGAAAAACTGTTTTTT. This chain links TRBV6-1 with TRBJ1-4; D unclear. This CDR3 is built from 14 residues. V lost 1 base, J lost 8 bases, and 11 bases lay in between. CDR1 and CDR2 from the germline V gene are MNHNS and SASEGT.